Each of the 5 T cell receptor beta chains below was sequenced from the same sample in a study of control samples from healthy donors and cancer patients. Assay: immunoSEQ multiplex PCR; the TCRdb copy retains only in-frame clones and omits some. There are some 97,000 clones in the sample; about 90% occur only once, and over 15% lies in the top ten. The sequenced sample consisted of blood. These receptors were collected from a woman aged 45-65 years in good health.

V usage is TRBV11-3 and J usage is TRBJ2-1; 12 bases map to TRBD2. Per germline, CDR1 SGHNT and CDR2 YENEEA. V dropped 4 bases and J dropped 7; count of bases not matched to a gene: 11. The CDR3 loop spans 17 amino acids. The CDR3 is CASSYSSGRAEGNEQFF. CDR3 coding DNA: TGTGCCAGCAGCTATTCTAGCGGGAGGGCCGAGGGGAATGAGCAGTTCTTC.

This clone was detected ten times or more. The chain is built from TRBV7-7 and TRBJ1-5; D is possibly TRBD1 (6 bases). CDR1 is SSHAT and CDR2 is FNYEAQ in the germline V gene (reference sequence). With 1 base removed from V and 0 bases from J, the gap between germline ends came to 16 bases. The CDR3 has 18 residues. CDR3 in DNA: TGTGCCAGCAGCTTAGGCCCCGGGACAAGGTATAGCAATCAGCCCCAGCATTTT. Protein sequence: CASSLGPGTRYSNQPQHF.

This clone was seen just once. The gene calls are TRBV7-9 and TRBJ1-4, with a tentative D call TRBD1 (5 bases). Trimming took off 8 bases at V and 4 bases at J, with 17 bases between the two ends. Germline assignment: CDR1 SEHNR and CDR2 FQNEAQ (reference sequence). The CDR3 totals 15 residues. This CDR3 is CASRWGEGLNEKLFF. In DNA, the CDR3 is TGTGCCAGCCGATGGGGGGAGGGCCTTAATGAAAAACTGTTTTTT.

The rearrangement links TRBV20-1 to TRBJ2-5; D is unclear. V shed 3 bases and J shed 5 bases, with 4 bases lying between them. Germline V lookup: CDR1 DFQATT, CDR2 SNEGSKA (reference sequence). This CDR3 has 10 residues. The DNA for the CDR3 is TGCAGTGCTAGCGATGAGACCCAGTACTTC. Amino acids: CSASDETQYF.

This clone was observed a single time. CDR3 sequence (DNA): TGTGCCAGCAGCCTTAACTTGTTCCAAGAGACCCAGTACTTC. It yields the protein CASSLNLFQETQYF. This chain joins TRBV14 and TRBJ2-5; no definite D call. The ends were cut back, 4 bases at V and 1 base at J, with 10 bases in the middle. This CDR3 has 14 amino acids. CDR1 is SGHDN, CDR2 FVKESK, per germline.